This paragraph covers one TCR beta chain sequence. Its antigen is unidentified. The data belong to a study of radiotherapy plus CTLA-4 blockade in lung cancer. As for the study in general: For 15% to 20% of patients, objective responses occurred, and about 33% had disease control.

Libraries were prepared by immunoSEQ multiplex PCR; TCRdb keeps only in-frame clonotypes and omits some of them. The sample contains around 59,000 clones, 77% of which appear only once. Regarding the study as a whole: Early blood T cell clone dynamics, with interferon-beta, were reported to best predict response. Tumor-origin TCR clones grew in blood after radiotherapy plus ipilimumab.

CDR3 length: 14 amino acids. The V and J ends lost 5 bases and 5 bases, in that order; junction bases with no gene match: 5. Germline lookup yields CDR1 MGHRA and CDR2 YSYEKL. The specimen was peripheral blood, collected from a patient treated with radiotherapy plus ipilimumab. The chain couples TRBV4-1 to TRBJ2-5, with 10 bases that match TRBD1. This sequence originates from a human donor with non-small cell lung cancer who had a partial response to radiotherapy plus ipilimumab. CDR3 residues: CASSDRGRLETQYF. The CDR3 DNA reads as TGCGCCAGCAGCGACAGGGGGCGGTTGGAGACCCAGTACTTC.